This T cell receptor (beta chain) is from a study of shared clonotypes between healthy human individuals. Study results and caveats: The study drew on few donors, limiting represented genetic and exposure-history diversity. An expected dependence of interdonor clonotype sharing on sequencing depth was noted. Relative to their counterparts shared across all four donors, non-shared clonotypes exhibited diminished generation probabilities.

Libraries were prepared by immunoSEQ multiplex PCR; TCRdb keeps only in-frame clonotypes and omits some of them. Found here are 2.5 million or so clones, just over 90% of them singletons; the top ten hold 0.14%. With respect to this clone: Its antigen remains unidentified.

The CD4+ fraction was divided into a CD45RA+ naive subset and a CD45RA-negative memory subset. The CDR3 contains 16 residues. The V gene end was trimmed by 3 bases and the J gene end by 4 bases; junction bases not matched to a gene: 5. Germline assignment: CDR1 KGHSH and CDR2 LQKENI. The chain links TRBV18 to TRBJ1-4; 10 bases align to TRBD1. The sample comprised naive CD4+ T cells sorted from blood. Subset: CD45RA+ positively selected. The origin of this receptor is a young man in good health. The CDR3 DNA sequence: TGTGCCAGCTCACCCGGGACAGGGGCCTTTAATGAAAAACTGTTTTTT. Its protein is CASSPGTGAFNEKLFF.